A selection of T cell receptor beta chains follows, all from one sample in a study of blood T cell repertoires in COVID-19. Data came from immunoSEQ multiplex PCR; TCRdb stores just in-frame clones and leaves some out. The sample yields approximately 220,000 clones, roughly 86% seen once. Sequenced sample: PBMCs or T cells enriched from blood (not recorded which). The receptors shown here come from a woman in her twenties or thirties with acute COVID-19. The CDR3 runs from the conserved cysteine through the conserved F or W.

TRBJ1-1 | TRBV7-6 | CASSLVGQGTEAFF
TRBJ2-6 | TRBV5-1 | CASSLSSAFGANVLTF
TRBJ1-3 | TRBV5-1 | CASSLDRGGSDTIYF
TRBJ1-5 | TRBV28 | CASSLPGVGNQPQHF
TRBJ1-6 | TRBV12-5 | CASGWTGGFPPLHF
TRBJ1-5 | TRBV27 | CASSNQPQHF
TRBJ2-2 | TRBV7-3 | CASSLSLAGAGELFF
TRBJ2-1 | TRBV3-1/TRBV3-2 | CASSQGTGGYEQFF
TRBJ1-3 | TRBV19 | CASSLGPGNTIYF
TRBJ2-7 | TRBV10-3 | CAISRGNYEQYF
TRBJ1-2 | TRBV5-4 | CASSRTGQGFNYGYTF
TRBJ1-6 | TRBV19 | CASREQGNSPLHF
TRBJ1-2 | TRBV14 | CASSSTGGSIRRGYTF
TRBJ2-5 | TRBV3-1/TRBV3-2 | CASSHGGTQETQYF
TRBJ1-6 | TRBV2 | CASSDVAGAYSPLHF
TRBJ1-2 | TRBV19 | CASSPSGRGYTF
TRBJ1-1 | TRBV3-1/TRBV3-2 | CASSSIKANTEAFF
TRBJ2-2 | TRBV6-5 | CASRNKGAHGELFF
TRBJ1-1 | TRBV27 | CASSLGGGNTEAFF
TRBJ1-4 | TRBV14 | CASSLGQKRGEKLFF
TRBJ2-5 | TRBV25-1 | CASSDFDVRETQYF
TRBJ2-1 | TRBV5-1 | CASSNQGGKSYNEQFF
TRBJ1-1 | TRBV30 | CAWSVGPGIFVTEAFF
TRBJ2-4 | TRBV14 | CASSQVPGPGAIQYF
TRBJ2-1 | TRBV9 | CASSVGDGGYNEQFF
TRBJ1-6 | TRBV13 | CASSDDSSNSPLHF
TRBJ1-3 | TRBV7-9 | CASSAFGTGFSGNTIYF
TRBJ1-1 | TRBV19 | CASSIGMGMNTEAFF
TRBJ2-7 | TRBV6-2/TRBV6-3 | CASSWTGRESYEQYF
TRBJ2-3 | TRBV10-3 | CAVGKDIGVDTQYF
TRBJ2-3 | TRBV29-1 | CSATGVGTDTQYF
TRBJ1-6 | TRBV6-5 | CASSNRQGAGSPLHF